This T cell receptor beta chain derives from a study of T cell responses to AZD1222 COVID-19 vaccine. Clones were sequenced by immunoSEQ multiplex PCR, and TCRdb holds only the in-frame ones, with some missing. The sample comprises about 160,000 clones, 90% to 95% of which are singletons, and around 4.4% rests with the top ten. A remark on this clone: Antigen: not known.

The V end lost 5 bases, the J end lost 8 bases, and 18 bases lay between the germline ends. Germline V gene data show CDR1 as PRHDT and CDR2 as FYEKMQ (reference sequence). The CDR3 spans 14 residues. Points from the study as a whole: Among vaccine-associated CD4 TCRs, coverage spanned spike, with dominance at 160-218 and 743-854. Close to half of all spike-specific TCRs reportedly target regions of the variants that are unmutated.

This clonotype was obtained from an adult in good health. The chain joins TRBV13 to TRBJ1-2, with D perhaps TRBD1 (6 bases). Sequencing used peripheral blood, obtained on day 0 of MenACWY control vaccination. The CDR3 DNA sequence: TGTGCCAGCAGCCCACAGGGTTCACAGGGAGGCTACACCTTC. Protein: CASSPQGSQGGYTF.